This T cell receptor (beta chain) was sequenced during a study of shared clonotypes between healthy human individuals. General study findings and limits: Genetic and exposure-history diversity was limited by the small donor number.

This CDR3 spans 15 amino acids. CDR1 is SGHDT and CDR2 is YYEEEE in the germline V gene. V lost 1 base and J 0 bases, leaving 7 bases between the germline ends. This clone was seen repeatedly, ten times or more. As yet, its antigen is unknown. Genomic DNA from each subset was divided evenly over several immunoSEQ plates. Unsorted PBMC DNA was run through sequencing on ten immunoSEQ deep assay plates. Using immunoSEQ multiplex PCR, the repertoire was profiled, and TCRdb retains in-frame clones only, with some absent. This table holds approximately 470,000 clones, 78% found once. The donor cohort consisted entirely of Caucasian adults residing in Nashville, Tennessee.

This sequence joins TRBV5-6 and TRBJ2-2; D is perhaps TRBD1 (5 bases). Sequencing was carried out using PBMCs. This clonotype was obtained from a woman between 40 and 55 years old in good health. Some clones in this sample may be carry-over from other donors' samples. The CDR3 reads CASSLRTTNTGELFF. Written as DNA, the CDR3 is TGTGCCAGCAGCTTGAGGACAACGAACACCGGGGAGCTGTTTTTT. The full variable domain, rest sourced from reference TRBV5-6 and TRBJ2-2, is DAGVTQSPTHLIKTRGQQVTLRCSPKSGHDTVSWYQQALGQGPQFIFQYYEEEERQRGNFPDRFSGHQFPNYSSELNVNALLLGDSALYLCASSLRTTNTGELFFGEGSRLTVL.